This entry lists 19 T cell receptor beta chains sequenced from one sample in a study of shared clonotypes between healthy human individuals. Only in-frame clones appear in the TCRdb table, and some are missing; sequencing was by immunoSEQ multiplex PCR. In the table there are approximately 500,000 clones, 75% to 80% of which are singletons. Sequenced sample: PBMCs. These receptors all stem from a woman in her thirties or forties in good health. Some clones in this sample may be carry-over from other donors' samples.

The chain joins TRBV7-9 to TRBJ1-2; D call uncertain. Germline values: CDR1 SEHNR, CDR2 FQNEAQ (reference sequence). The CDR3 consists of 15 residues. V lost 5 bases and J 3 bases, leaving 16 bases between the germline ends. CDR3 loop: CASSPVGGRDYGYTF. The CDR3 DNA reads as TGTGCCAGCAGCCCCGTCGGTGGGAGGGACTATGGCTACACCTTC.

V is TRBV7-9 and J is TRBJ1-2; 7 bases map to TRBD1. Germline lookup yields CDR1 SEHNR and CDR2 FQNEAQ (reference sequence). The CDR3 contains 15 residues. V lost 5 bases to trimming and J lost 4 bases; unmatched junction nucleotides: 10. CDR3 nucleotides: TGTGCCAGCAGCCCTCCAGGGGGGACGACCTATGGCTACACCTTC. It codes for CASSPPGGTTYGYTF.

The genes are TRBV29-1 and TRBJ1-1, with TRBD1 matching over 7 bases. Germline trimming cut 6 bases from V and 1 base from J; bases unmatched to any gene: 8. CDR1 is SQVTM and CDR2 is ANQGSEA in the germline V gene. This CDR3 has 14 residues. The CDR3 DNA reads as TGCAGCGTCCCGGGACAGAGACCGAACACTGAAGCTTTCTTT. Residues: CSVPGQRPNTEAFF.

With respect to this clone: A much more abundant neighbour one base away suggests this may be a read error. The rearrangement joins TRBV5-5 to TRBJ1-1, with a tentative D call TRBD1 (6 bases). The germline CDR1 and CDR2 sequences are SGHKS and YYEKEE (reference sequence). V lost 4 bases and J 8 bases, leaving 15 bases between the germline ends. This CDR3 region has 13 residues. The CDR3 DNA sequence: TGTGCCAGCAGCCCTGGGTGGGGGCGGGAAGCTTTCTTT. Protein sequence: CASSPGWGREAFF.

This clone was picked up many times. V gene TRBV5-4 combines with J gene TRBJ2-3, with 7 bases lining up with TRBD2. From germline, CDR1 is SGHNT and CDR2 YYREEE (reference sequence). The CDR3 runs 18 residues. J lost 6 bases, V lost 0 bases, and 16 bases had no gene match. CDR3 loop: CASSLGGPLARKSDTQYF. CDR3 nucleotide sequence: TGTGCCAGCAGCTTGGGGGGCCCACTAGCGCGCAAGTCTGATACGCAGTATTTT.

The chain carries TRBV7-6 and TRBJ2-6; unclear D gene. Per the germline V gene, CDR1 is SGHVS and CDR2 is FNYEAQ. Trimming took off 4 bases at V and 1 base at J, with 8 bases between the two ends. The CDR3 loop spans 15 amino acids. The chain's CDR3 is CASSSQESGANVLTF. As DNA, the CDR3 is TGTGCCAGCAGCTCCCAGGAATCTGGGGCCAACGTCCTGACTTTC.

This clone was observed a few times. V is TRBV2 and J is TRBJ2-3, with 9 bases fitting TRBD2. This CDR3 has 14 amino acids. Germline V lookup: CDR1 SNHLY, CDR2 FYNNEI. V lost 9 bases and J lost 3; bases outside the gene matches: 7. The DNA for the CDR3 is TGTGCCAGTAAGGAGCGGGAGGTAACAGATACGCAGTATTTT. Translating it yields CASKEREVTDTQYF.

V is TRBV14 and J is TRBJ2-3; D may be TRBD1 (5 bases). V was clipped by 4 bases and J by 3 bases, with 14 bases between them. The CDR3 is 15 residues long. In germline, CDR1 is SGHDN, CDR2 FVKESK. The CDR3 spells CASSRTGLRTDTQYF. The CDR3 DNA follows: TGTGCCAGCAGCCGAACAGGTCTCAGAACAGATACGCAGTATTTT.

This chain uses TRBV4-3 with TRBJ2-7, with 12 bases lining up with TRBD2. Germline V gene sequence: CDR1 LGHNA, CDR2 YSLEER. The CDR3 sequence is 16 residues long. V lost 3 bases and J lost 3; bases outside the gene matches: 6. The CDR3 reads CASSQGLAGAGYEQYF. The DNA for the CDR3 is TGCGCCAGCAGCCAGGGACTAGCGGGTGCCGGCTACGAGCAGTACTTC.

DNA of the CDR3: TGTGCCAGCAGCTTGTCCACCGGGGAGCTGTTTTTT. Residues: CASSLSTGELFF. The V call is TRBV5-5, the J call TRBJ2-2; D call uncertain. The CDR3 sequence is 12 residues long. V lost 1 base and J 4 bases, leaving 2 bases between the germline ends. Germline V gene sequence: CDR1 SGHKS, CDR2 YYEKEE (reference sequence).

The rearrangement links TRBV28 to TRBJ2-1; D is possibly TRBD2 (5 bases). Germline V lookup: CDR1 MDHEN, CDR2 SYDVKM. The V end lost 6 bases, the J end lost 10 bases, and 19 bases lay between the germline ends. The CDR3 sequence is 14 residues long. The CDR3 region is CASSPLRTYGEQFF. In nucleotides, the CDR3 is TGTGCCAGCAGCCCGCTCCGGACTTATGGCGAGCAGTTCTTC. Supplemented by reference TRBV28 and TRBJ2-1, the full variable domain reads DVKVTQSSRYLVKRTGEKVFLECVQDMDHENMFWYRQDPGLGLRLIYFSYDVKMKEKGDIPEGYSVSREKKERFSLILESASTNQTSMYLCASSPLRTYGEQFFGPGTRLTVL.

The V gene is TRBV10-3, the J gene TRBJ2-1, with 12 bases that match TRBD1. The V gene's germline CDR1 is ENHRY and CDR2 SYGVKD. J lost 9 bases, V lost 11 bases, and 8 bases had no gene match. The CDR3 contains 13 residues. The CDR3, as DNA: TGTGCCGCCCGGGACAGGGGGCGAATTGAGCAGTTCTTC. Its translation is CAARDRGRIEQFF.

The chain couples TRBV11-2 to TRBJ1-1, with D possibly TRBD1 on 5 matching bases. Germline V CDR1 and CDR2: SGHAT, FQNNGV. V lost 1 base, J lost 5 bases, and 8 bases lay in between. The CDR3 contains 13 residues. CDR3 amino acids: CASSLAGRTEAFF. The CDR3 coding sequence is TGTGCCAGCAGCTTAGCAGGGAGGACTGAAGCTTTCTTT.

This chain joins TRBV4-1 and TRBJ2-5; no reliable D call. Trimming removed 0 bases from V and 3 bases from J, with 17 bases in between. Per the germline V gene, CDR1 is MGHRA and CDR2 is YSYEKL. This CDR3 has 17 amino acids. CDR3 loop: CASSQDNWPEGKETQYF. The CDR3 DNA is TGCGCCAGCAGCCAAGATAATTGGCCGGAAGGAAAAGAGACCCAGTACTTC.

The J gene is TRBJ2-3, the V gene TRBV7-8; D unclear. Germline values: CDR1 SGHVS, CDR2 FQNEAQ. The V end was cut by 4 bases, the J end by 2 bases, with 7 bases between. This CDR3 spans 13 amino acids. The CDR3 sequence: CASSSGYTDTQYF. In nucleotides, the CDR3 is TGTGCCAGCAGCTCAGGCTACACAGATACGCAGTATTTT.

As regards this clone: This may be a read error: a much more frequent sequence differs by one nucleotide. The chain employs TRBV7-6 and TRBJ2-1; TRBD2 aligns across 9 bases. The germline gives CDR1 SGHVS, CDR2 FNYEAQ. This CDR3 region has 13 residues. CDR3 coding DNA: TGTGCCAGCAGCTCGCGGGAGGGGAGTGAGCGGTTCTTC. Its protein product is CASSSREGSERFF.

Remarks on this clone: A much bigger clone sits one base away, suggesting this may be a read error. For the CDR3, the DNA is TGTGCCAGCAGTTTCTTCTACGAGCAGTACTTC. Translated: CASSFFYEQYF. The chain recombines TRBV28 with TRBJ2-5; D unresolved. The J call may be wrong; the DNA end is better matched by TRBJ2-7. Germline-derived CDR1 and CDR2 are MDHEN and SYDVKM. The CDR3 has 11 amino acids.

This clone was found a few times. The J gene is TRBJ2-4, the V gene TRBV9; no definite D call. Trimming left V 0 bases short and J 8 bases short, with 9 bases between. Germline V CDR1 and CDR2: SGDLS, YYNGEE. The CDR3 is 13 amino acids. The CDR3 loop is CASSVGPEDIQYF. CDR3 coding DNA: TGTGCCAGCAGCGTAGGGCCAGAGGACATTCAGTACTTC.

The chain carries TRBV5-5 and TRBJ1-1, with a possible D match to TRBD1 (5 bases). Germline assignment: CDR1 SGHKS and CDR2 YYEKEE (reference sequence). The CDR3 extends over 13 amino acids. The V and J ends lost 3 bases and 1 base respectively, with 7 bases between them. The CDR3 DNA follows: TGTGCCAGCAGCTATGGGGGGAACACTGAAGCTTTCTTT. Translating it yields CASSYGGNTEAFF.